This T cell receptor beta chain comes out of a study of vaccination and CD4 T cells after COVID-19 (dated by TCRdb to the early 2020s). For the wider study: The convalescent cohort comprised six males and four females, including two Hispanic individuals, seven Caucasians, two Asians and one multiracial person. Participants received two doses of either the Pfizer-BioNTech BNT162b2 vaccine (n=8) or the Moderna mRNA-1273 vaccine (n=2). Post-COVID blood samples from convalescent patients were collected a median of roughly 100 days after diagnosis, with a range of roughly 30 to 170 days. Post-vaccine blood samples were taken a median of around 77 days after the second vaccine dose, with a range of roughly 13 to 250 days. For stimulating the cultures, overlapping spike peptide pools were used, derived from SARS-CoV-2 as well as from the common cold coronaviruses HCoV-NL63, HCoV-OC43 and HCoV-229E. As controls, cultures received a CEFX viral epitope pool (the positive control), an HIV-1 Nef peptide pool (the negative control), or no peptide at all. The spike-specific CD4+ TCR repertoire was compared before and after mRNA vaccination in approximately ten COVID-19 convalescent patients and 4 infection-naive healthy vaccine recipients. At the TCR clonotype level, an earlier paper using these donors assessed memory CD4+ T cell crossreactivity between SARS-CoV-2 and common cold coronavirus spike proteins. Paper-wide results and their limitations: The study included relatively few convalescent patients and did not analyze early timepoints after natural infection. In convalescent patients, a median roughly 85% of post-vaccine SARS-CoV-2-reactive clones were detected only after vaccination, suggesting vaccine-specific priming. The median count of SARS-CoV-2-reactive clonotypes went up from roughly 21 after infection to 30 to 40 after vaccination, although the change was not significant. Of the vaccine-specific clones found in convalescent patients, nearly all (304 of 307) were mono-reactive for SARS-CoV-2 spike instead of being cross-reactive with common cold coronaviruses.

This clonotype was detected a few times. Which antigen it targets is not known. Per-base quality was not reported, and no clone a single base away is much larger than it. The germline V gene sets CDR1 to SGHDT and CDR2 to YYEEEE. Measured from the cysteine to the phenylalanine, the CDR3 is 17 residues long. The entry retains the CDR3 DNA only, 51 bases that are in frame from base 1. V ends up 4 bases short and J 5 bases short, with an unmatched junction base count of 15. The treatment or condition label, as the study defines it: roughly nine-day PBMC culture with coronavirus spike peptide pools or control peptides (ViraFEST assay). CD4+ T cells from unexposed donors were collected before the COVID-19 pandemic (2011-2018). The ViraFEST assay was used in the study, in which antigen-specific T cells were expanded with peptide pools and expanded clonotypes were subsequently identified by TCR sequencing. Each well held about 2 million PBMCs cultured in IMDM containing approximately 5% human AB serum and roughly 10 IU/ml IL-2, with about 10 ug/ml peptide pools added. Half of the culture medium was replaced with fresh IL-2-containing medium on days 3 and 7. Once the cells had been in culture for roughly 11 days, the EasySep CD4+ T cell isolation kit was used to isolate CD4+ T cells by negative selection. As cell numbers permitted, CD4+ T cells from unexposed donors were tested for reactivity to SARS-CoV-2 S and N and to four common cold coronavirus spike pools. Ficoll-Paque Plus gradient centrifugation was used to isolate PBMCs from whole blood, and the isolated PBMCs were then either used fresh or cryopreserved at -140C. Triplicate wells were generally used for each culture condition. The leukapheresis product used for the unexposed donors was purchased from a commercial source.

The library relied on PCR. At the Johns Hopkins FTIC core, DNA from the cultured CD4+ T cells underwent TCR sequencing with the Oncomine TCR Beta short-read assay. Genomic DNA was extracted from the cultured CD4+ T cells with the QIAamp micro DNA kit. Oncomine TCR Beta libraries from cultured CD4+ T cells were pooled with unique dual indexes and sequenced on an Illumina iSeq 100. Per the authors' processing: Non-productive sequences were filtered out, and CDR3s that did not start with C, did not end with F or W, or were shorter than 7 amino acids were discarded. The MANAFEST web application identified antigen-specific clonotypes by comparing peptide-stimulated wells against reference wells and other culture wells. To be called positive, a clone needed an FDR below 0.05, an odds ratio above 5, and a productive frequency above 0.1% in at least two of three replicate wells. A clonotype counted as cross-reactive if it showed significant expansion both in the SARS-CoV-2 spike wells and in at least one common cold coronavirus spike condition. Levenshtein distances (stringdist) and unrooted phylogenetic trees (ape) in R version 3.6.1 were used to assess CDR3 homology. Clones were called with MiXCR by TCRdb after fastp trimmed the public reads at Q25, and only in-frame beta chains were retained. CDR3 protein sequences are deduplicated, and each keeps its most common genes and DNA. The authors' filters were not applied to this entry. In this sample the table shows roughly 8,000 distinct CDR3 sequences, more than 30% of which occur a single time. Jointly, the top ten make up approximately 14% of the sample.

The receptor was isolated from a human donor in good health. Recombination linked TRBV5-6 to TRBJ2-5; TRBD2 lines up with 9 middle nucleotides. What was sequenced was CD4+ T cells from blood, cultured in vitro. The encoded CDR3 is CASSIGPSGTSYETQYF. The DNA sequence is TGTGCCAGCAGCATAGGCCCTTCCGGGACTAGCTACGAGACCCAGTACTTC.